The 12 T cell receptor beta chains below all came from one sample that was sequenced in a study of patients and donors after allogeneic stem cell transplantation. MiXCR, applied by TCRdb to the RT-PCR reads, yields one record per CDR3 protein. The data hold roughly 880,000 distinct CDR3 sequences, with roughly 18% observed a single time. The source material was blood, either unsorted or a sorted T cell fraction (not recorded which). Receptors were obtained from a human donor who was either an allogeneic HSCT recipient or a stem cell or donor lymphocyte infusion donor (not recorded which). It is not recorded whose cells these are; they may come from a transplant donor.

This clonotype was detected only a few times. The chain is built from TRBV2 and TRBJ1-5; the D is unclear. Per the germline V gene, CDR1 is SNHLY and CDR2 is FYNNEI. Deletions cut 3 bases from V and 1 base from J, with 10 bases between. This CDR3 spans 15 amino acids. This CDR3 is CASSDPGPSNQPQHF. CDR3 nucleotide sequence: TGTGCCAGCAGTGACCCGGGCCCAAGCAATCAGCCCCAGCATTTT. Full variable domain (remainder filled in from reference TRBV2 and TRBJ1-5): EPEVTQTPSHQVTQMGQEVILRCVPISNHLYFYWYRQILGQKVEFLVSFYNNEISEKSEIFDDQFSVERPDGSNFTLKIRSTKLEDSAMYFCASSDPGPSNQPQHFGDGTRLSIL.

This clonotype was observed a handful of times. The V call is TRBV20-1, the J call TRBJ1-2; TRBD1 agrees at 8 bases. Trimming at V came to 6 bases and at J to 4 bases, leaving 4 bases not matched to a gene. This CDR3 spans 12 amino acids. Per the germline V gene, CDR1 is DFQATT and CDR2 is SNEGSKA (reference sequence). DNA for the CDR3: TGCAGTGCCAAAGGACAGGGCTATGGCTACACCTTC. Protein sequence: CSAKGQGYGYTF.

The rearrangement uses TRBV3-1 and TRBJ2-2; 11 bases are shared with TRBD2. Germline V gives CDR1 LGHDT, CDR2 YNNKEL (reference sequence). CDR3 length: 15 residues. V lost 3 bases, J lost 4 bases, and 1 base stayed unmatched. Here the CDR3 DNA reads TGTGCCAGCAGCCATAGCGGGAGGGGCACCGGGGAGCTGTTTTTT. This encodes CASSHSGRGTGELFF.

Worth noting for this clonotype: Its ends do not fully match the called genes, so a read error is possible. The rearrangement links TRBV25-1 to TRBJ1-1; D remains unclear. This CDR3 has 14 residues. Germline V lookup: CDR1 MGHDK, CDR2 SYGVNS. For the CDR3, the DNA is TGTGCCAGCAGTCCCGCGGGGTTGAGGACTGAAGCTTACTTT. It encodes CASSPAGLRTEAYF.

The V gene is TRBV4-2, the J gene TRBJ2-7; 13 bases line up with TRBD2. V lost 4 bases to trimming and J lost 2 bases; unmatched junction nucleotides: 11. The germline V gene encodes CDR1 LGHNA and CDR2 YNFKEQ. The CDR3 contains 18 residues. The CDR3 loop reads CASSREIPGLAGTYEQYF. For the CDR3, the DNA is TGTGCCAGCAGCCGTGAAATCCCGGGACTAGCGGGAACCTACGAGCAGTACTTC.

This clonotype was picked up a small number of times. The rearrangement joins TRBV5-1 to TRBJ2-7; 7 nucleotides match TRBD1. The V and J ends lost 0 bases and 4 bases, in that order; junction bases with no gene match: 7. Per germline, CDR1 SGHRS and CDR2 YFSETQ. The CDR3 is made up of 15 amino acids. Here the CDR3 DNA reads TGCGCCAGCAGCTTGGGGCCGGGACAGCATTACGAGCAGTACTTC. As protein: CASSLGPGQHYEQYF.

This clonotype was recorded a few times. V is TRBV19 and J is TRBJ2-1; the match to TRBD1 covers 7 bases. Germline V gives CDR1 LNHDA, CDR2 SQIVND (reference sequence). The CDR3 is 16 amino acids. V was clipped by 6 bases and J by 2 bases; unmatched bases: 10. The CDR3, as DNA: TGTGCCAGTAGCCGCGACAGGGTACCCCCCTACAATGAGCAGTTCTTC. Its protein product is CASSRDRVPPYNEQFF.

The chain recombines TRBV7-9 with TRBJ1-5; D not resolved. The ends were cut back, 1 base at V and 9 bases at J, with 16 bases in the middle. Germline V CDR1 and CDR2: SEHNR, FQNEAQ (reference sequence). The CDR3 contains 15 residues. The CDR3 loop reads CASSLGEGRGWPQHF. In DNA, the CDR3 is TGTGCCAGCAGCTTAGGTGAGGGCCGCGGCTGGCCCCAGCATTTT.

The chain's CDR3 is CASRKREEVWGTGELFF. In nucleotides, the CDR3 is TGTGCCAGCAGAAAGCGGGAGGAGGTTTGGGGAACCGGGGAGCTGTTTTTT. V gene TRBV12-3 or TRBV12-4 combines with J gene TRBJ2-2; TRBD2 matches at 9 bases. The CDR3 is 17 residues long. The junction had 13 bases not matched to a gene; V was cut back by 6 bases and J by 5 bases.

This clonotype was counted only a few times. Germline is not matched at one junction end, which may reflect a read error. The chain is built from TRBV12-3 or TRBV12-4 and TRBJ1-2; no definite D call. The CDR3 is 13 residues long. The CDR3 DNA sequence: TGTGCCAGCGGTTTGACGGAGGTCCATGGCTACACCTTC. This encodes CASGLTEVHGYTF.

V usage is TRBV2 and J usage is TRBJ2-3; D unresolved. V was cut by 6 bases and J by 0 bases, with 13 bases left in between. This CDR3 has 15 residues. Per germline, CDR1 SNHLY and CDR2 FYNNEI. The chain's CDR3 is CASRPQQTSTDTQYF. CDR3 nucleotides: TGTGCCAGCAGACCTCAGCAAACAAGCACAGATACGCAGTATTTT.

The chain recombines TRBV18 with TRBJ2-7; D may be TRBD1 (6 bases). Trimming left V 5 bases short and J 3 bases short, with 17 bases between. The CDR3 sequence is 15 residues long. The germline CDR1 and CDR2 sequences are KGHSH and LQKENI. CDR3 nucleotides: TGTGCCAGCTCATCACTCCCCGGGACATACTACGAGCAGTACTTC. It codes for CASSSLPGTYYEQYF.